The clone carrying this TCR beta chain was observed once. Its specificity is unknown. Repertoires were generated with immunoSEQ multiplex PCR, while TCRdb's copy carries only in-frame clones and drops some. The table records roughly 150,000 clones, just under 95% of them present only once. Looked up from germline, CDR1 is SGHAT and CDR2 is FQNNGV. V was pared by 3 bases and J by 2 bases, with 11 bases between. This CDR3 contains 14 residues. This sample is drawn from a study of T cell responses to AZD1222 COVID-19 vaccine. Findings and limits, study-wide: Seropositive AZD1222 recipients at baseline numbered only 6 or 7. Spike-spanning, vaccine-associated CD4 TCRs were dominant at 160-218 and 743-854. Females made up more of the donors, who were largely white British, and clonal diversity may have come out too low.

Source: peripheral blood, taken on day 0 of AZD1222 vaccination. The rearrangement uses TRBV11-2 and TRBJ2-7; D is unresolved. The sequence came from an adult in good health. The DNA for the CDR3 is TGTGCCAGCAGCTTCTGGGGAAACGCCTACGAGCAGTACTTC. It encodes CASSFWGNAYEQYF.